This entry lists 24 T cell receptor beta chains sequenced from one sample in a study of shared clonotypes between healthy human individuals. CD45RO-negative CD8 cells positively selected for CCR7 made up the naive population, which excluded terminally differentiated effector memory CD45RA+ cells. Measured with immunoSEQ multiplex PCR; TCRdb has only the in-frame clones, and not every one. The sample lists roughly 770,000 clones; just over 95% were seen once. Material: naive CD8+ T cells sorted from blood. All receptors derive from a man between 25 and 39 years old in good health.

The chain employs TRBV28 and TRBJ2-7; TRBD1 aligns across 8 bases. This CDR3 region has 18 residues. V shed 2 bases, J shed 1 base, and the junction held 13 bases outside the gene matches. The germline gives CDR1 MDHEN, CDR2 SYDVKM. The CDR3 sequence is CASSLKFRGQASSYEQYF. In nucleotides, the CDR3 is TGTGCCAGCAGTTTAAAGTTTCGGGGACAGGCTAGTTCCTACGAGCAGTACTTC.

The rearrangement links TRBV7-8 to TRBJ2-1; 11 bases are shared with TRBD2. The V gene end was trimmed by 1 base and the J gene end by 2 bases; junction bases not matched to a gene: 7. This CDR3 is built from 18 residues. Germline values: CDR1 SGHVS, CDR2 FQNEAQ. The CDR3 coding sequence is TGTGCCAGCAGCTTAGTTCTAGCGGGAGGCCCGGCCTACAATGAGCAGTTCTTC. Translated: CASSLVLAGGPAYNEQFF.

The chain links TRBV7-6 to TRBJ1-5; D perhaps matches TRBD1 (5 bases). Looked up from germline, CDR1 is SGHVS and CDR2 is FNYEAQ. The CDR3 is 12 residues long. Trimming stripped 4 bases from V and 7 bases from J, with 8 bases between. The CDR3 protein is CASSSGVQPQHF. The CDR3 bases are TGTGCCAGCAGCTCGGGGGTCCAGCCCCAGCATTTT.

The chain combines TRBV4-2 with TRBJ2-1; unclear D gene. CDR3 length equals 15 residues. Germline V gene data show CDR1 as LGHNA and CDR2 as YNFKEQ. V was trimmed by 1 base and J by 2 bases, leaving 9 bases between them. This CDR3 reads CASSQVALTYNEQFF. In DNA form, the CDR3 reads TGTGCCAGCAGCCAAGTCGCTCTCACCTACAATGAGCAGTTCTTC.

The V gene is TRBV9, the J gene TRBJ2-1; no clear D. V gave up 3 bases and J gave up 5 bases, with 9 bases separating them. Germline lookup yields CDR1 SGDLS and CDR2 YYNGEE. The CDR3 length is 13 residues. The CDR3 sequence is CASSAMNHNEQFF. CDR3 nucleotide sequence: TGTGCCAGCAGCGCTATGAATCACAATGAGCAGTTCTTC.

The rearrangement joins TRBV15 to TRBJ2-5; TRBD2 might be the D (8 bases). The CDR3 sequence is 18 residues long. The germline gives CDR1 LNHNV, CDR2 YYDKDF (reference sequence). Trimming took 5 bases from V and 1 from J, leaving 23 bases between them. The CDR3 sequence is CATSPYGGLGGIQETQYF. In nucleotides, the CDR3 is TGTGCCACCAGCCCCTACGGGGGACTAGGGGGCATCCAAGAGACCCAGTACTTC. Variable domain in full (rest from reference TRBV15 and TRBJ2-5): DAMVIQNPRYQVTQFGKPVTLSCSQTLNHNVMYWYQQKSSQAPKLLFHYYDKDFNNEADTPDNFQSRRPNTSFCFLDIRSPGLGDTAMYLCATSPYGGLGGIQETQYFGPGTRLLVL.

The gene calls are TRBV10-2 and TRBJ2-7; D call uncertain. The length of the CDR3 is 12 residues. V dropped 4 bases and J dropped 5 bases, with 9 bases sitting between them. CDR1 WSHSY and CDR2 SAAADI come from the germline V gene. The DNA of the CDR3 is TGCGCCAGCAGTGTACCTGGCGACGAGCAGTACTTC. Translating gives CASSVPGDEQYF.

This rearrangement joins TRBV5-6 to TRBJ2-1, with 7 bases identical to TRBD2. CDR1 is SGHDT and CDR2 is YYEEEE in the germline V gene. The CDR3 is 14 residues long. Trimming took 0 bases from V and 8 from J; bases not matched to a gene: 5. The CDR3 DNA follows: TGTGCCAGCAGCTTGGAATCTGGGGGGGATGAGCAGTTCTTC. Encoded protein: CASSLESGGDEQFF.

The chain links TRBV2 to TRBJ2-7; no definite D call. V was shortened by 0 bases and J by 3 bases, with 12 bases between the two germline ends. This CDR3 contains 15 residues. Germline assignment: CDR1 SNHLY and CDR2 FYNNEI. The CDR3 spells CASSEAIGPIYEQYF. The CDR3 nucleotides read TGTGCCAGCAGTGAAGCGATAGGACCGATCTACGAGCAGTACTTC.

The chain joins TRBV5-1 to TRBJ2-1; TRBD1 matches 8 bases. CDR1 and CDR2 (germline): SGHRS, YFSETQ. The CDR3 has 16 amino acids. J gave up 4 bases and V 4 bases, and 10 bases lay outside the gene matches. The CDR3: CASSTGQGVPYNEQFF. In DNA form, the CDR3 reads TGCGCCAGCAGCACCGGACAGGGAGTACCATACAATGAGCAGTTCTTC.

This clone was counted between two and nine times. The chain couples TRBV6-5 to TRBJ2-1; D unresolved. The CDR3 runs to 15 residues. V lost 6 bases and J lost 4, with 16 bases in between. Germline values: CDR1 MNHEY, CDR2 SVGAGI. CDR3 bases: TGTGCCAGCAGCCCCCGCGGACGTAAATACAATGAGCAGTTCTTC. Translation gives CASSPRGRKYNEQFF.

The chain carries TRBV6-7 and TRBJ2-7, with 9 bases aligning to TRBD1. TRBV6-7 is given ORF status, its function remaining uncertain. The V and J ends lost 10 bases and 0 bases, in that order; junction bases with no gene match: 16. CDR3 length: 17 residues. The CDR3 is CATPTVTGGISSYEQYF. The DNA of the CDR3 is TGTGCCACCCCGACTGTGACAGGGGGAATTAGCTCCTACGAGCAGTACTTC.

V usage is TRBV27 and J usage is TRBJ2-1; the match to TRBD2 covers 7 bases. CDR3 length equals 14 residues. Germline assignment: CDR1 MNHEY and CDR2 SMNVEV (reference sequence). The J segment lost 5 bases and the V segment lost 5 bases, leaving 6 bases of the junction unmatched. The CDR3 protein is CASSPAGAHNEQFF. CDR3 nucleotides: TGTGCCAGCAGTCCGGCGGGAGCTCACAATGAGCAGTTCTTC.

DNA of the CDR3: TGTGCCAGCACCCCAGGGATATCAACATCCGGGGAGCTGTTTTTT. As protein: CASTPGISTSGELFF. The chain links TRBV28 to TRBJ2-2; tentative D call: TRBD1 (5 bases). Germline CDR1 reads MDHEN; CDR2 reads SYDVKM. This CDR3 contains 15 residues. Trimming took 7 bases from V and 6 from J, leaving 18 bases between them.

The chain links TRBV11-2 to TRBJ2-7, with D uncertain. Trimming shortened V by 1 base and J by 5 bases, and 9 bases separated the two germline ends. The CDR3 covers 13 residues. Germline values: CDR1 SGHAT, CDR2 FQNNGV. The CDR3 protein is CASSLGRINEQYF. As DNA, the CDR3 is TGTGCCAGCAGCTTAGGACGGATAAACGAGCAGTACTTC.

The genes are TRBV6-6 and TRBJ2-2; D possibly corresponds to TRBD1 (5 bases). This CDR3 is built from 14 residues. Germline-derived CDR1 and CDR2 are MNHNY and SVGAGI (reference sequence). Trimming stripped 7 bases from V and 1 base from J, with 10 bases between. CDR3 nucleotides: TGTGCCAGCACAGGGCAACTGAACACCGGGGAGCTGTTTTTT. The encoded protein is CASTGQLNTGELFF.

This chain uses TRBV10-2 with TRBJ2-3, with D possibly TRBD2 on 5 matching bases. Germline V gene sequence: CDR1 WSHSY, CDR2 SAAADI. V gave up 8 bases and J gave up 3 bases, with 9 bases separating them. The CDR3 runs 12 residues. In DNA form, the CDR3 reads TGCGCCAGCGGAGGCGTAACAGATACGCAGTATTTT. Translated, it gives CASGGVTDTQYF.

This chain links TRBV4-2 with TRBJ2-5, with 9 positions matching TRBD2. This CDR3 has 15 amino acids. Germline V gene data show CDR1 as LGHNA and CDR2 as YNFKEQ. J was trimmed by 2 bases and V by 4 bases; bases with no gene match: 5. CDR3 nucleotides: TGTGCCAGCAGCCCTTGGACTAGCGTACAAGAGACCCAGTACTTC. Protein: CASSPWTSVQETQYF.

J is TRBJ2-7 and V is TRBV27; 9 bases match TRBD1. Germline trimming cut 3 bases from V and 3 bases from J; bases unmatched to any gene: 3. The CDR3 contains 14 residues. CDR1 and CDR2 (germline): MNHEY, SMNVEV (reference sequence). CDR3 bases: TGTGCCAGCAGTTTCGTGGACAGGGGCTACGAGCAGTACTTC. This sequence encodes CASSFVDRGYEQYF.

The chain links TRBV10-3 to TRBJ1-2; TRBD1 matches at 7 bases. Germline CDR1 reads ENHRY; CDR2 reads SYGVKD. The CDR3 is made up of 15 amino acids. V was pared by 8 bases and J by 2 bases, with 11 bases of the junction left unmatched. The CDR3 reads CAIALPGQRNYGYTF. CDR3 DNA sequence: TGTGCCATCGCACTTCCGGGACAGCGGAACTATGGCTACACCTTC.

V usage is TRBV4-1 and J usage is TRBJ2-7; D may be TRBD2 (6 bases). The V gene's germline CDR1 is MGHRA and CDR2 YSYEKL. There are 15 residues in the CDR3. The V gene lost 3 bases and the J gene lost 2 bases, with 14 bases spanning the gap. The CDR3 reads CASSHREPGAYEQYF. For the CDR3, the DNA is TGCGCCAGCAGCCACCGGGAACCGGGGGCCTACGAGCAGTACTTC.

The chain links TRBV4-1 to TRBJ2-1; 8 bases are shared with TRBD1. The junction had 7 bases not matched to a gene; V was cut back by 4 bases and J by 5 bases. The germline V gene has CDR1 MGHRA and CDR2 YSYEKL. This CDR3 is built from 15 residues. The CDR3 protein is CASSPGQGLNNEQFF. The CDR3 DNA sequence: TGCGCCAGCAGCCCTGGACAGGGTTTGAACAATGAGCAGTTCTTC.

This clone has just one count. CDR3 nucleotide sequence: TGTGCCAGCAGCGGTTGGGCAGGGGGGCATGAGCAGTACTTC. Translation gives CASSGWAGGHEQYF. V is TRBV11-2 and J is TRBJ2-7, with D maybe TRBD1 (7 bases). The V end was cut by 5 bases, the J end by 7 bases, with 18 bases between. CDR3 length: 14 residues. Germline CDR1 is SGHAT and CDR2 is FQNNGV.

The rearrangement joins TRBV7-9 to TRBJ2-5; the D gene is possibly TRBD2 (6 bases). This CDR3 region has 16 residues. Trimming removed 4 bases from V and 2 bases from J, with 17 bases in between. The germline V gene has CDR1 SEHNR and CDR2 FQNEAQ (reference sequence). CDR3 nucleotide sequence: TGTGCCAGCAGCTCGGACCGGGACTCCCTGCAAGAGACCCAGTACTTC. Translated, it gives CASSSDRDSLQETQYF.